Below are 15 T cell receptor beta chains sequenced from a single sample in a study of regulatory T cells in long-lasting Graves disease. Arm-PCR with iRepertoire HTBI primers amplified the CDR3 regions for these TCR beta libraries. TCRdb processed the multiplex PCR reads anew with MiXCR; each CDR3 protein has one entry. The sample lists hundreds of thousands of distinct CDR3 sequences; about 14% were seen once. Specified time point: newly diagnosed GD, antithyroid drugs for less than 3 months. The authors made the TCR library using RNA they extracted from PBMCs. Sequenced material: peripheral blood mononuclear cells (PBMCs), taken at new diagnosis, from a patient treated with antithyroid drugs. All receptors come from a female donor with Graves disease.

V gene TRBV18 combines with J gene TRBJ2-7; perhaps TRBD2 as D (6 bases). Germline assignment: CDR1 KGHSH and CDR2 LQKENI. The CDR3 covers 14 residues. V lost 6 bases, J lost 4 bases, and 16 bases lay in between. CDR3 DNA sequence: TGTGCCAGCTCGCCCGGGACGGGGGAGTACGAGCAGTACTTC. It translates to CASSPGTGEYEQYF.

This clonotype was seen many times. The chain has TRBV12-3 or TRBV12-4 and TRBJ2-1, with D maybe TRBD1 (6 bases). The DNA end is a closer match to TRBJ2-5, so the J assignment may be wrong. The CDR3 spans 14 residues. The CDR3 DNA sequence: TGTGCCAGCACCCTTACAGGGATCCAAGAGACCCAGTACTTC. It translates to CASTLTGIQETQYF.

This clonotype was seen repeatedly, ten times or more. The CDR3 loop reads CASTIRGTEAFF. The CDR3 nucleotides are TGTGCCAGCACCATCAGGGGCACTGAAGCTTTCTTT. The chain combines TRBV28 with TRBJ1-1; a possible D gene is TRBD1 (6 bases). CDR3 length: 12 residues. V lost 7 bases and J lost 4, with 10 bases in between. Germline CDR1 MDHEN, CDR2 SYDVKM.

The chain uses TRBV3-1 and TRBJ2-1, with TRBD2 matching over 12 bases. Germline V gene lookup returns CDR1 LGHDT and CDR2 YNNKEL (reference sequence). The length of the CDR3 is 17 residues. V lost 2 bases and J lost 7; bases outside the gene matches: 9. CDR3 coding DNA: TGTGCCAGCAGCCAAATCCTAGCGGGAGGGGTATCGAATGAGCAGTTCTTC. Translated, it gives CASSQILAGGVSNEQFF.

This clonotype has at least ten counts. The rearrangement joins TRBV5-5 to TRBJ2-2; TRBD2 matches at 7 bases. CDR3 length equals 15 residues. V gave up 2 bases and J gave up 5 bases; unmatched junction bases: 6. Germline lookup yields CDR1 SGHKS and CDR2 YYEKEE (reference sequence). The CDR3 sequence is CASSFITGGTGELFF. Here the CDR3 DNA reads TGTGCCAGCAGCTTCATCACGGGAGGTACCGGGGAGCTGTTTTTT.

This clonotype was seen only a few times. The chain has TRBV5-1 and TRBJ2-7; D not resolved. The germline V gene has CDR1 SGHRS and CDR2 YFSETQ. Deletions cut 5 bases from V and 6 bases from J, with 18 bases between. This CDR3 has 14 residues. The chain's CDR3 is CASSRVAVSSEQYF. The CDR3 region has the DNA TGCGCCAGCAGTCGCGTTGCGGTAAGCAGCGAGCAGTACTTC.

This clonotype came up a few times. The V and J genes are TRBV6-1 and TRBJ1-6, with 8 bases matching TRBD1. From germline, CDR1 is MNHNS and CDR2 SASEGT. Losses at the gene ends were 11 bases for V and 1 base for J; bases not matched to a gene: 31. The CDR3 totals 23 residues. CDR3 coding DNA: TGTGCCCGTTTTTCAGGACAGGGCTGGATGGTTTATTGGGGTAGTTCCTATAATTCACCCCTCCACTTT. Its protein product is CARFSGQGWMVYWGSSYNSPLHF.

This clonotype was recorded many times. The V gene is TRBV28, the J gene TRBJ2-1; 12 bases align to TRBD2. The CDR3 is 15 amino acids. Germline V gene sequence: CDR1 MDHEN, CDR2 SYDVKM. V was pared by 6 bases and J by 12 bases, with 12 bases of the junction left unmatched. CDR3: CASRSGLAGFRGQFF. The CDR3 DNA sequence: TGTGCCAGCAGAAGCGGACTAGCGGGATTTCGGGGGCAGTTCTTC.

The chain uses TRBV7-9 and TRBJ1-2, with D possibly being TRBD1 (5 bases). Germline lookup yields CDR1 SEHNR and CDR2 FQNEAQ (reference sequence). The CDR3 consists of 14 residues. V was trimmed by 1 base and J by 3 bases, leaving 9 bases between them. As DNA, the CDR3 is TGTGCCAGCAGCTTAGGAGGGGATGACTATGGCTACACCTTC. This sequence encodes CASSLGGDDYGYTF.

Ten or more counts support this clonotype. The chain couples TRBV7-9 to TRBJ1-1; 7 nucleotides agree with TRBD1. With V trimmed by 5 bases and J by 11 bases, 14 bases remained unmatched. Looked up from germline, CDR1 is SEHNR and CDR2 is FQNEAQ (reference sequence). This CDR3 is built from 14 residues. The DNA of the CDR3 is TGTGCCAGCAGCAACGATGGGACACAGGGGTATGCTTTCTTT. Residues: CASSNDGTQGYAFF.

This clonotype appeared a single time. The V and J genes are TRBV7-2 and TRBJ2-3, with 10 bases fitting TRBD2. CDR3 length: 18 residues. Looked up from germline, CDR1 is SGHTA and CDR2 is FQGNSA. J was trimmed by 0 bases and V by 1 base; bases with no gene match: 7. The CDR3 bases are TGTGCCAGCAGCTTAGTCTTAGCGGGGGGCAGTAGCACAGATACGCAGTATTTT. It encodes CASSLVLAGGSSTDTQYF.

The sample holds a few counts of this clonotype. This chain links TRBV5-5 with TRBJ1-1; D is unclear. The length of the CDR3 is 16 residues. Trimming pared 0 bases from V and 1 base from J, leaving 13 bases between. Looked up from germline, CDR1 is SGHKS and CDR2 is YYEKEE (reference sequence). CDR3 protein: CASSLGVQGQNTEAFF. CDR3 bases: TGTGCCAGCAGCTTGGGCGTCCAAGGCCAGAACACTGAAGCTTTCTTT. Filled out from reference TRBV5-5 and TRBJ1-1, the complete variable domain reads DAGVTQSPTHLIKTRGQQVTLRCSPISGHKSVSWYQQVLGQGPQFIFQYYEKEERGRGNFPDRFSARQFPNYSSELNVNALLLGDSALYLCASSLGVQGQNTEAFFGQGTRLTVV.

A note on this clonotype: This is likely an artifact of a read error, given a far larger clone one base away. The V gene is TRBV11-2, the J gene TRBJ2-3; TRBD2 might be the D (5 bases). The CDR3 runs 15 residues. Per the germline V gene, CDR1 is SGHAT and CDR2 is FQNNGV. CDR3 sequence: CASSLSGSPRDTQNF. CDR3 coding DNA: TGTGCCAGCAGTTTATCGGGGTCACCCCGCGATACGCAGAATTTT.

This clonotype was seen more than once but under ten times. The chain joins TRBV24-1 to TRBJ2-1; unclear D gene. V lost 2 bases to trimming and J lost 0 bases, with 16 bases between them. Germline CDR1 reads KGHDR; CDR2 reads SFDVKD. This CDR3 comprises 18 residues. The CDR3, as DNA: TGTGCCACCAGTGATTCCCGCCCCACGGGTGCCTCCTACAATGAGCAGTTCTTC. This codes for CATSDSRPTGASYNEQFF.

This clonotype was detected a few times. The junction and the germline gene differ at one end; a read error may be behind it. The genes are TRBV7-2 and TRBJ1-3; D unresolved. Germline-derived CDR1 and CDR2 are SGHTA and FQGNSA. The CDR3 is 15 residues long. CDR3 in DNA: TGTGCCTGCAGCTTAGCCGTAGGGCGAGGAAACACCATATATTTT. Translated: CACSLAVGRGNTIYF. Full variable domain (outside the CDR3, taken from reference TRBV7-2 and TRBJ1-3): GAGVSQSPSNKVTEKGKDVELRCDPISGHTALYWYRQSLGQGLEFLIYFQGNSAPDKSGLPSDRFSAERTGGSVSTLTIQRTQQEDSAVYLCACSLAVGRGNTIYFGEGSWLTVV.